This T cell receptor beta chain is from a study of blood T cell repertoires in COVID-19. Study in general: Donors in the United States, Italy and Spain gave samples during acute or convalescent COVID-19. From T cells, B-cell-depleted T cells, or PBMCs came the material, which was cDNA or gDNA.

V lost 3 bases, J lost 1 base, and 3 bases lay in between. Germline assignment: CDR1 GTSNPN and CDR2 SVGIG (reference sequence). The CDR3 consists of 11 residues. Original methodology: Amplification with reference gene primers provided the estimates of nucleated cell counts. Clones were read by immunoSEQ multiplex PCR, and TCRdb kept only the in-frame ones, dropping some. The D gene and trimming were derived from the DNA, and the V and J assignments and clone size from that table. The sample records around 300,000 clones, roughly 89% being singletons. This sequence joins TRBV30 and TRBJ1-1; no clear D. The specimen sequenced was peripheral blood. This clonotype was obtained from a woman aged 35 to 49 who had recovered from COVID-19. CDR3 coding DNA: TGTGCCTGGAGCTGGAACACTGAAGCTTTCTTT. Translation gives CAWSWNTEAFF.